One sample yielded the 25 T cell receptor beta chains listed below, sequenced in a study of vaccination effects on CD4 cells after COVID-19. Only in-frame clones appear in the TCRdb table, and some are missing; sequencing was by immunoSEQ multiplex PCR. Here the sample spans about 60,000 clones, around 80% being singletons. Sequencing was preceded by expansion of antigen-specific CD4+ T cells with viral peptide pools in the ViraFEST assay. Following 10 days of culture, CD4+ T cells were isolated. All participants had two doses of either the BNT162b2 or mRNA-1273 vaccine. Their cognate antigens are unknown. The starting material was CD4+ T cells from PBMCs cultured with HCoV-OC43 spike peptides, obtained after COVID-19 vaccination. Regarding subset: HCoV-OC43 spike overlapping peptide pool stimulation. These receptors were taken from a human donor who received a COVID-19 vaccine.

This CDR3 reads CASSSTGGGGYTF. In DNA, the CDR3 is TGTGCCAGCAGCTCAACAGGGGGCGGTGGCTACACCTTC. The chain carries TRBV7-8 and TRBJ1-2, with 9 bases that match TRBD1. Losses at the gene ends were 4 bases for V and 7 bases for J; bases not matched to a gene: 4. This CDR3 comprises 13 residues. Germline V gene lookup returns CDR1 SGHVS and CDR2 FQNEAQ.

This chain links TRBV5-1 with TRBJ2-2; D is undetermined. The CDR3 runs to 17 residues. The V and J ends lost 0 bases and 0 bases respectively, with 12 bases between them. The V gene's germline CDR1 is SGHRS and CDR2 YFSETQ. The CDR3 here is CASSLVVGLSNTGELFF. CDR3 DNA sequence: TGCGCCAGCAGCTTGGTGGTAGGGCTATCGAACACCGGGGAGCTGTTTTTT.

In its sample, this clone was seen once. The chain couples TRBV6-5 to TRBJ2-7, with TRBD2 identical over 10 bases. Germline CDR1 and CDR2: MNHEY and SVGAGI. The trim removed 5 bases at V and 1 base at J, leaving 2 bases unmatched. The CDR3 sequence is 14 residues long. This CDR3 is CASSSGGASYEQYV. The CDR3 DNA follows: TGTGCCAGCAGTAGCGGGGGGGCGTCCTACGAGCAGTACGTC.

For the CDR3, the DNA is TGTGCCAGCAGCCAGAACCCCGGCTGGGGGACCGGGGAGCTGTTTTTT. It yields the protein CASSQNPGWGTGELFF. The chain is built from TRBV7-3 and TRBJ2-2; D may correspond to TRBD1 or TRBD2 (5 bases each). Trimming stripped 5 bases from V and 5 bases from J, with 18 bases between. The germline V gene encodes CDR1 SGHTA and CDR2 FQGTGA. The CDR3 has 16 residues.

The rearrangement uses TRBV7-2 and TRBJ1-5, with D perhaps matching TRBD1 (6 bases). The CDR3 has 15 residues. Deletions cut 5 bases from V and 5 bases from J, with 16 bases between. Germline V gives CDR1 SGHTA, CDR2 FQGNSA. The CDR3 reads CASSPRGAADQPQHF. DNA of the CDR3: TGTGCCAGCAGCCCTCGGGGGGCTGCCGATCAGCCCCAGCATTTT.

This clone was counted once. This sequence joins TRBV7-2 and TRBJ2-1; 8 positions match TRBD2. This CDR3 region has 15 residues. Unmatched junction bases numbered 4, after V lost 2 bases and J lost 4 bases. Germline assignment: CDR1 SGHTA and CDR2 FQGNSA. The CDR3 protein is CASSLSGGVYNEQFF. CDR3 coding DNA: TGTGCCAGCAGCTTATCCGGGGGGGTGTACAATGAGCAGTTCTTC.

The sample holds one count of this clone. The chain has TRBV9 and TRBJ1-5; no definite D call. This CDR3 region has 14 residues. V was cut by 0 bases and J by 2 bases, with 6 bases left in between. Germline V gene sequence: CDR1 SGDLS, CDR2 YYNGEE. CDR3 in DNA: TGTGCCAGCAGCGTAGATGCCCGCAATCAGCCCCAGCATTTT. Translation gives CASSVDARNQPQHF.

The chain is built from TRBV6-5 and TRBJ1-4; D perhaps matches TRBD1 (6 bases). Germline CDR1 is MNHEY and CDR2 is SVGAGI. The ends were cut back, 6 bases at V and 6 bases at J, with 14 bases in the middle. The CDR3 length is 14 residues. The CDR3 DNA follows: TGTGCCAGCAGGGGGACATCGGGGGATGAAAAACTGTTTTTT. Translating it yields CASRGTSGDEKLFF.

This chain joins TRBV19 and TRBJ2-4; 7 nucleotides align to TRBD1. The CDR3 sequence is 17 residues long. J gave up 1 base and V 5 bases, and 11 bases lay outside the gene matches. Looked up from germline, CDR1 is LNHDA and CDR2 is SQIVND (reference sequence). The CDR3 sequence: CASSPARQGHAKNIQYF. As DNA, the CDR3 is TGTGCCAGTAGTCCGGCGCGACAGGGACATGCCAAAAACATTCAGTACTTC.

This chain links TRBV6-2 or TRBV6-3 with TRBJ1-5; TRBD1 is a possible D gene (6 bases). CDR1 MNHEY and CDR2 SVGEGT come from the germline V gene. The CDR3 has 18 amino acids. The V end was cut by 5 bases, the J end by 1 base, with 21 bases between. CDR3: CASSNPRGTTSSNQPQHF. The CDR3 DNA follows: TGTGCCAGCAGTAACCCTCGGGGGACAACGTCGAGCAATCAGCCCCAGCATTTT.

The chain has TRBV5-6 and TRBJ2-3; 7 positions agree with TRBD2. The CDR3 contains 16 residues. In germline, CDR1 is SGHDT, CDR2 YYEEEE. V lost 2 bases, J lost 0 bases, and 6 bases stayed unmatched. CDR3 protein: CASSLSAGESTDTQYF. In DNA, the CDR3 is TGTGCCAGCAGCTTATCGGCGGGGGAGAGCACAGATACGCAGTATTTT.

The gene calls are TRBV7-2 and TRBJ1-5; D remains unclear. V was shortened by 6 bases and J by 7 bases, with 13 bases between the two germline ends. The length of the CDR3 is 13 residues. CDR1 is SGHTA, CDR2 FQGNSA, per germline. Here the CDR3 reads CASSRFTGQPQHF. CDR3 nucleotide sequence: TGTGCCAGCAGTCGATTCACCGGACAGCCCCAGCATTTT.

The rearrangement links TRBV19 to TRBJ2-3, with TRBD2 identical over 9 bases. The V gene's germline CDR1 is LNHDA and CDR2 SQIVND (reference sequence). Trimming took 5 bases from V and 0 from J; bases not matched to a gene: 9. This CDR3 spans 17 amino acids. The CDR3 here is CASSLASGALSTDTQYF. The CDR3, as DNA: TGTGCCAGTAGTTTGGCTAGCGGGGCCCTTAGCACAGATACGCAGTATTTT. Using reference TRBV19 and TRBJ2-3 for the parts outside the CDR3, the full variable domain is DGGITQSPKYLFRKEGQNVTLSCEQNLNHDAMYWYRQDPGQGLRLIYYSQIVNDFQKGDIAEGYSVSREKKESFPLTVTSAQKNPTAFYLCASSLASGALSTDTQYFGPGTRLTVL.

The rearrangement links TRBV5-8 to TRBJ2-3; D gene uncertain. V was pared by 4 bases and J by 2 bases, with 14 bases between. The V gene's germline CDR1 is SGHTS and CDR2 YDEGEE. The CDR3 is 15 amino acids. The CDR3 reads CASSRRVAPTDTQYF. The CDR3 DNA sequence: TGTGCCAGCAGCCGACGGGTCGCTCCCACAGATACGCAGTATTTT.

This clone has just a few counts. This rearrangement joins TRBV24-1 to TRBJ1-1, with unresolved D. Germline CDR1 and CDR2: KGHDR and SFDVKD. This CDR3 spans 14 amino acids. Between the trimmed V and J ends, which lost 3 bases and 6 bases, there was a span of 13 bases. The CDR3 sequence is CATSDGSALAEAFF. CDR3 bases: TGTGCCACCAGTGATGGGTCCGCGCTTGCTGAAGCTTTCTTT.

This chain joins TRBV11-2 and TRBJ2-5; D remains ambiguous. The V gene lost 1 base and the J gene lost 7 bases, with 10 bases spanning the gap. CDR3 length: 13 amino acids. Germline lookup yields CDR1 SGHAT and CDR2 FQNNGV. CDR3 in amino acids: CASSLALTGTQYF. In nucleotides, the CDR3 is TGTGCCAGCAGCTTAGCACTAACCGGGACCCAGTACTTC.

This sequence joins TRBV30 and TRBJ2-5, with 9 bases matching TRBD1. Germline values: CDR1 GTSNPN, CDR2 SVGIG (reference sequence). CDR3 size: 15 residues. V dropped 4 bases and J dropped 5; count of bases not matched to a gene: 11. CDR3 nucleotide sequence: TGTGCCTGGAATCGTATACAGGGGGCTAGCGAGACCCAGTACTTC. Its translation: CAWNRIQGASETQYF.

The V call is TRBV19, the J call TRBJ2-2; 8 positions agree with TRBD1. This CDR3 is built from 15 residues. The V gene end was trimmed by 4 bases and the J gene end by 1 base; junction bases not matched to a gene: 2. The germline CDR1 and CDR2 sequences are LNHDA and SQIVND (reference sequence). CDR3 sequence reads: CASSTGTGNTGELFF. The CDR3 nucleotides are TGTGCCAGTAGTACCGGGACAGGGAACACCGGGGAGCTGTTTTTT.

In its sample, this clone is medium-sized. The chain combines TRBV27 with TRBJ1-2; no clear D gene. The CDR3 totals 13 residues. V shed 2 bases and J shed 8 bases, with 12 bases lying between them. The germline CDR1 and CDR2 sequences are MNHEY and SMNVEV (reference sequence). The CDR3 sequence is CASSLVGSRGYTF. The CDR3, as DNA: TGTGCCAGCAGTTTAGTGGGGAGCCGGGGCTACACCTTC.

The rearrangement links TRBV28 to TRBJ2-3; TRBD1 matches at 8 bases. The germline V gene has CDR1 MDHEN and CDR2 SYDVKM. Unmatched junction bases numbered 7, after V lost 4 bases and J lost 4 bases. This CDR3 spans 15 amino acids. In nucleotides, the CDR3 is TGTGCCAGCAGTTATGCAGGGGGCCAGTCAGATACGCAGTATTTT. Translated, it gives CASSYAGGQSDTQYF. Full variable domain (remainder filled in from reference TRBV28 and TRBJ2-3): DVKVTQSSRYLVKRTGEKVFLECVQDMDHENMFWYRQDPGLGLRLIYFSYDVKMKEKGDIPEGYSVSREKKERFSLILESASTNQTSMYLCASSYAGGQSDTQYFGPGTRLTVL.

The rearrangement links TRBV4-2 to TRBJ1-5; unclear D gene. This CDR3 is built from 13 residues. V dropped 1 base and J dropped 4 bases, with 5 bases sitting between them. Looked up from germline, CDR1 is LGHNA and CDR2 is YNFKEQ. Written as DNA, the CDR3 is TGTGCCAGCAGCCAAGGGGCTAATCAGCCCCAGCATTTT. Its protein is CASSQGANQPQHF.

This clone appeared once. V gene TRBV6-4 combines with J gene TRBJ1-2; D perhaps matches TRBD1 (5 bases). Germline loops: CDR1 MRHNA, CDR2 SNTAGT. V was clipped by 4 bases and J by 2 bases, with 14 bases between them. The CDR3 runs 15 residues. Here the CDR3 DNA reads TGTGCCAGCAGTGCCGGTGGGGGGGGGAACTATGGCTACACCTTC. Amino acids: CASSAGGGGNYGYTF.

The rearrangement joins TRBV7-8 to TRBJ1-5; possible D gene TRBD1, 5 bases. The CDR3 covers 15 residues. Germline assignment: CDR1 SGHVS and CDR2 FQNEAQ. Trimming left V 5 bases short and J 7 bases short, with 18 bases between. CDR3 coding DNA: TGTGCCAGCAGCCCCCGGGGGGGGAGTGGACAGCCCCAGCATTTT. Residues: CASSPRGGSGQPQHF. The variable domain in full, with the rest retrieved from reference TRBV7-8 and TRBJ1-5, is GAGVSQSPRYKVAKRGQDVALRCDPISGHVSLFWYQQALGQGPEFLTYFQNEAQLDKSGLPSDRFFAERPEGSVSTLKIQRTQQEDSAVYLCASSPRGGSGQPQHFGDGTRLSIL.

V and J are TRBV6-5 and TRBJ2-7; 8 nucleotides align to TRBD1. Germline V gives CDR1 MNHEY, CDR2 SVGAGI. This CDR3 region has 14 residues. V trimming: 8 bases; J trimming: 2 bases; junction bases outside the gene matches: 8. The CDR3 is CASAFSGGPYEQYV. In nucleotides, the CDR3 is TGTGCCAGCGCCTTCTCAGGGGGCCCCTACGAGCAGTACGTC.

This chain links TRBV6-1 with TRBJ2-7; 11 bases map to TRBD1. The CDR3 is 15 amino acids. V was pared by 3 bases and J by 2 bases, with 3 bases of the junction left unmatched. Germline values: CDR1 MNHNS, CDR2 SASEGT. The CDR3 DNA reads TGTGCCAGCAGTGAGGACAGGGGGCCTCCCTACGAGCAGTACGTC. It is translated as CASSEDRGPPYEQYV.